The 30 T cell receptor beta chains below come from one sample, sequenced in a study of T cells expressing NK-cell markers. TCRdb re-called the 5' RACE reads; one entry per CDR3 protein, DNA not given. Its listing shows some 300,000 distinct CDR3 sequences. The sequenced material came from blood T cells: a sorted CD56 or NKG2C T cell subset, CD4+ or CD8+ T cells, or bulk PBMC T cells (not recorded which). These receptors were collected from a man aged 18 to 29 in good health.

This chain joins TRBV29-1 and TRBJ2-5; TCRdb lists TRBD1, though no DNA is available to test this call. This CDR3 spans 14 amino acids. The germline V gene encodes CDR1 SQVTM and CDR2 ANQGSEA. This CDR3 is CSARPGTTQETQYF.

The chain couples TRBV7-9 to TRBJ2-3; TCRdb names TRBD1, which stays unverified in the absence of DNA. Germline CDR1 reads SEHNR; CDR2 reads FQNEAQ (reference sequence). CDR3 size: 16 residues. CDR3 residues: CASSGTRRLGTDTQYF.

The chain uses TRBV7-8 and TRBJ2-3; checking the TCRdb D call of TRBD2 is not possible without DNA. Germline V lookup: CDR1 SGHVS, CDR2 FQNEAQ. CDR3 length: 15 amino acids. CDR3 sequence reads: CASSVGLAGVDTQYF.

The V gene is TRBV20-1, the J gene TRBJ2-5. The CDR3 runs 14 residues. Germline lookup yields CDR1 DFQATT and CDR2 SNEGSKA (reference sequence). CDR3 sequence reads: CSATILAVQETQYF.

This rearrangement joins TRBV12-3 or TRBV12-4 to TRBJ2-5; TCRdb names TRBD1, which stays unverified in the absence of DNA. This CDR3 is built from 14 residues. CDR3 in amino acids: CASSLGDRGQTQYF.

J is TRBJ1-3 and V is TRBV5-1; the TRBD1 assignment by TCRdb is unverifiable without DNA. Germline V CDR1 and CDR2: SGHRS, YFSETQ. The CDR3 runs 14 residues. CDR3 residues: CASRPNRGKDTIYF. The full variable domain, with the rest looked up from reference TRBV5-1 and TRBJ1-3, is KAGVTQTPRYLIKTRGQQVTLSCSPISGHRSVSWYQQTPGQGLQFLFEYFSETQRNKGNFPGRFSGRQFSNSRSEMNVSTLELGDSALYLCASRPNRGKDTIYFGEGSWLTVV.

CDR3 loop: CASSLRALVPQYF. This chain connects TRBV7-2 to TRBJ2-4; the TRBD2 assignment by TCRdb is unverifiable without DNA. Germline loops: CDR1 SGHTA, CDR2 FQGNSA. The CDR3 spans 13 residues.

The chain uses TRBV13 and TRBJ2-3; TCRdb indicates TRBD1, and absent DNA this call remains unverified. This CDR3 is built from 15 residues. Germline V gene lookup returns CDR1 PRHDT and CDR2 FYEKMQ (reference sequence). The CDR3 region is CASSLKTPGADTQYF.

The rearrangement joins TRBV10-3 to TRBJ1-2. CDR3 length: 14 residues. CDR1 is ENHRY and CDR2 is SYGVKD in the germline V gene. The CDR3 sequence: CAISEEGRGYGYTF.

The chain combines TRBV7-3 with TRBJ2-1; TCRdb selects TRBD1, and the lack of DNA leaves this call unchecked. In germline, CDR1 is SGHTA, CDR2 FQGTGA. CDR3 length equals 14 residues. The CDR3: CASSPWTGSNEQFF.

This chain connects TRBV5-6 to TRBJ1-1. Germline V lookup: CDR1 SGHDT, CDR2 YYEEEE. The CDR3 has 15 amino acids. CDR3: CASSWGVAGNTEAFF.

This sequence joins TRBV5-6 and TRBJ2-5; the D gene TCRdb calls, TRBD2, cannot be checked with no DNA. In germline, CDR1 is SGHDT, CDR2 YYEEEE. The CDR3 runs to 14 residues. CDR3 sequence reads: CASSLGEGRETQYF.

The chain recombines TRBV7-9 with TRBJ1-2; the TRBD1 assignment by TCRdb is unverifiable without DNA. CDR1 is SEHNR, CDR2 FQNEAQ, per germline (reference sequence). The CDR3 length is 16 residues. The CDR3 sequence: CASSLGGAPAHYGYTF.

The chain carries TRBV19 and TRBJ2-1; checking the TCRdb D call of TRBD2 is not possible without DNA. CDR1 LNHDA and CDR2 SQIVND come from the germline V gene (reference sequence). This CDR3 is built from 15 residues. The CDR3 protein is CASMGGLAGYNEQFF.

The chain carries TRBV20-1 and TRBJ2-3. Germline CDR1 DFQATT, CDR2 SNEGSKA (reference sequence). The CDR3 covers 14 residues. CDR3 loop: CSARSGTSTDTQYF.

CDR3 loop: CASSSLVAEQFF. The V and J genes are TRBV6-2 or TRBV6-3 and TRBJ2-1; no DNA is available, so the TRBD2 call from TCRdb remains unchecked. From germline, CDR1 is MNHEY and CDR2 SVGEGT. The length of the CDR3 is 12 residues.

The chain couples TRBV9 to TRBJ2-3; TCRdb's D call of TRBD1 is untestable without DNA. The germline V gene encodes CDR1 SGDLS and CDR2 YYNGEE. CDR3 size: 15 residues. The CDR3 protein is CASSVGAAPTDTQYF.

The V and J genes are TRBV25-1 and TRBJ2-1; as DNA is missing, the TRBD2 call by TCRdb cannot be tested. This CDR3 is 14 amino acids long. The germline gives CDR1 MGHDK, CDR2 SYGVNS. CDR3 in amino acids: CASSEYGGGKEQFF.

The rearrangement uses TRBV15 and TRBJ1-1. The CDR3 consists of 13 residues. Germline V lookup: CDR1 LNHNV, CDR2 YYDKDF (reference sequence). CDR3 in amino acids: CATSREGRASAFF.

This chain uses TRBV5-1 with TRBJ1-5. Germline CDR1 and CDR2: SGHRS and YFSETQ. The CDR3 has 13 residues. The CDR3 loop is CASSLLSNQPQHF.

V and J are TRBV12-3 or TRBV12-4 and TRBJ2-1; TCRdb's assignment of TRBD2 cannot be checked, as there is no DNA. This CDR3 spans 13 amino acids. Here the CDR3 reads CASNLAGRNEQFF.

The CDR3 here is CASSQDPGASNQPQHF. V usage is TRBV4-1 and J usage is TRBJ1-5. CDR3 size: 16 residues. Germline CDR1 is MGHRA and CDR2 is YSYEKL.

The V gene is TRBV10-2, the J gene TRBJ2-5; TCRdb calls TRBD2, which cannot be checked without DNA. This CDR3 spans 17 amino acids. Germline V gene sequence: CDR1 WSHSY, CDR2 SAAADI. CDR3 sequence: CASSEDSSGRARETQYF.

The chain links TRBV7-2 to TRBJ2-1; checking the TCRdb D call of TRBD2 is not possible without DNA. Germline CDR1 SGHTA, CDR2 FQGNSA. The CDR3 contains 14 residues. CDR3 amino acids: CASSLGSSYPAWFF.

The chain uses TRBV3-1 and TRBJ1-2. Looked up from germline, CDR1 is LGHDT and CDR2 is YNNKEL (reference sequence). CDR3 size: 14 residues. This CDR3 reads CASSQVVTDYGYTF.

This chain uses TRBV12-3 or TRBV12-4 with TRBJ2-7; the TCRdb D gene call, TRBD2, has no DNA to confirm it. The CDR3 runs to 15 residues. The CDR3 sequence: CASSLRSGRTYEQYF.

The chain couples TRBV6-4 to TRBJ2-1; TCRdb designates TRBD2, a call that cannot be tested without DNA. Germline values: CDR1 MRHNA, CDR2 SNTAGT. This CDR3 has 18 residues. The CDR3 loop reads CASSDKFSGRVSYNEQFF.

The V gene is TRBV10-3, the J gene TRBJ2-3; the D gene TCRdb calls, TRBD2, cannot be checked with no DNA. The V gene's germline CDR1 is ENHRY and CDR2 SYGVKD. The CDR3 runs to 13 residues. CDR3 amino acids: CANQPAHTDTQYF.

The CDR3 region is CASSSGSSGANVLTF. The chain carries TRBV6-5 and TRBJ2-6. The germline V gene encodes CDR1 MNHEY and CDR2 SVGAGI. This CDR3 comprises 15 residues.

The chain combines TRBV29-1 with TRBJ2-3. The CDR3 is 12 residues long. The germline V gene encodes CDR1 SQVTM and CDR2 ANQGSEA. This chain's CDR3 is CSVGSLKDTQYF.